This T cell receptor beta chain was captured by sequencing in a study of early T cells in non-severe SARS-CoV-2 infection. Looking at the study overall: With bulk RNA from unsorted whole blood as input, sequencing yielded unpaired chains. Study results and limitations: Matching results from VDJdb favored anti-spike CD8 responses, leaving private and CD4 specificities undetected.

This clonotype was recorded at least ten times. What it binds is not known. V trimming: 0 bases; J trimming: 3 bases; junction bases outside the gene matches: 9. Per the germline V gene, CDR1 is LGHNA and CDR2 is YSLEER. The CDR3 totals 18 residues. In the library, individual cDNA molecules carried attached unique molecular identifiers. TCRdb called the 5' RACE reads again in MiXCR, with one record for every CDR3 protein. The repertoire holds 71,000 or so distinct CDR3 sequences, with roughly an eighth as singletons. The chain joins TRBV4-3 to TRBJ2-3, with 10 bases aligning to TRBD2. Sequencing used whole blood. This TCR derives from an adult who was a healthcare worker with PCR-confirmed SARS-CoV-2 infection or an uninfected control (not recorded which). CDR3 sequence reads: CASSQDRAGGPDTDTQYF. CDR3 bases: TGCGCCAGCAGCCAAGATAGAGCGGGGGGGCCAGATACAGATACGCAGTATTTT.